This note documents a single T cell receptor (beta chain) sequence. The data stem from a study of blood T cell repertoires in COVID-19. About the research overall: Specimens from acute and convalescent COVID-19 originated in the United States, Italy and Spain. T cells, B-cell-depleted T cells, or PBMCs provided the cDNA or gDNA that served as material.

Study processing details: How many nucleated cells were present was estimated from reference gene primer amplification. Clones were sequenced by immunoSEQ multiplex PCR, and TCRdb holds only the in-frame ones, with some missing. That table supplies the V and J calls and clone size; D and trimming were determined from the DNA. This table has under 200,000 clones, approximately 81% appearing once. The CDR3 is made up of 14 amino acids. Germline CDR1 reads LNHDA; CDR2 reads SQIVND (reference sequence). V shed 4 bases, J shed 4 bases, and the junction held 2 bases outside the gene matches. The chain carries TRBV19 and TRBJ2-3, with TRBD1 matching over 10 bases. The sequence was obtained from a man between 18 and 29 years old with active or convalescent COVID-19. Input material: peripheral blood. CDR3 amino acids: CASSTGQGSDTQYF. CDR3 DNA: TGTGCCAGTAGTACGGGACAGGGGTCAGATACGCAGTATTTT.